Listed below are T cell receptor beta chains from one sample, sequenced in a study of cytomegalovirus exposure and HLA in healthy donors. Assay used: immunoSEQ multiplex PCR; TCRdb lists only in-frame clones, some missing. Of fewer than 250,000 clones listed, 80% to 85% were seen once; the top ten hold around 0.99%. Sequencing input: PBMCs. The receptors derive from a woman aged 40 to 55 in good health and CMV-seronegative. CDR3s include the opening cysteine and the closing phenylalanine or tryptophan. Each record gives: V gene, CDR3 protein.

TRBV6-1 | CASSAAGSGDPIPWTQHF
TRBV6-1 | CASSEPGRGGSYEQYF
TRBV29-1 | CSGVKLAGNEQFF
TRBV27 | CASSPRRAANEKLFF
TRBV6-1 | CASSTGTGRTDTQYF
TRBV6-1 | CASGNRDSSYGYTF
TRBV29-1 | CSVDRGTNTGELFF
TRBV7-7 | CASSRTGKETQYF
TRBV27 | CASSRRLAGKLDTQYF
TRBV30 | CAWSSSGVNGYTF
TRBV6-6 | CASSGGPAEAFF
TRBV11-2 | CASSSPGQRTDTQYF
TRBV7-9 | CASSSGTGDEKLFF
TRBV5-5 | CASSLTRVYGYTF
TRBV5-6 | CASSSGQGRDTQYF
TRBV28 | CASSLGPPETQYF
TRBV7-6 | CASSLGQGANYGYTF